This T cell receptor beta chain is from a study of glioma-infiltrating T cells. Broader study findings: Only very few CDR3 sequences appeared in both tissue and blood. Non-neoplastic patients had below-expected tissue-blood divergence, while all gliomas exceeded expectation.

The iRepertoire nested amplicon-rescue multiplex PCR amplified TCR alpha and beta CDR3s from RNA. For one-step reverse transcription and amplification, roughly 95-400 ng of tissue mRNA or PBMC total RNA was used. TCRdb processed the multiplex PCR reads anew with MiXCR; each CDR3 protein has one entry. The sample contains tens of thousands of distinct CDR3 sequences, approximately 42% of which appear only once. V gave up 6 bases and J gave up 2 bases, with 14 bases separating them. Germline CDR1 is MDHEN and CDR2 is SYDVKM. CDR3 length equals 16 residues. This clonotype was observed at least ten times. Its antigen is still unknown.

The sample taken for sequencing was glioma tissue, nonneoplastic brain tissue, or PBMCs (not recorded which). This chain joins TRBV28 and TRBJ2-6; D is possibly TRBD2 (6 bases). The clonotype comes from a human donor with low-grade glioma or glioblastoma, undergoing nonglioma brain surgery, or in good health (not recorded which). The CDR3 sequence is CASRRDGLPGANVLTF. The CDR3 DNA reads TGTGCCAGCAGGCGGGACGGACTCCCTGGGGCCAACGTCCTGACTTTC.